This T cell receptor (beta chain) was recorded in a study of shared clonotypes between healthy human individuals. Study at large: Donors had three CD4 naive, three CD4 memory, two CD8 naive and one CD8 memory plate apiece.

The split of CD4+ cells yielded CD45RA+ naive and CD45RA-negative memory subsets. Details on this clone: Within the sample, other DNA sequences also encode this same CDR3.

TCRdb keeps only in-frame clones here, not all; method: immunoSEQ multiplex PCR. The sample contains 2 million or so clones, over 85% of which appear only once. The CDR3 is made up of 14 amino acids. J was trimmed by 2 bases and V by 2 bases; bases with no gene match: 3. The germline gives CDR1 SGHRS, CDR2 YFSETQ. This receptor was obtained from a man aged 18 to 30 in good health. The chain joins TRBV5-1 to TRBJ2-7, with 8 bases fitting TRBD1. The sample was naive CD4+ T cells sorted from blood. Noted subset: CD45RA+ positively selected. CDR3: CASSLRTGTYEQYF. The CDR3 DNA is TGCGCCAGCAGCTTACGGACAGGGACCTACGAGCAGTACTTC.